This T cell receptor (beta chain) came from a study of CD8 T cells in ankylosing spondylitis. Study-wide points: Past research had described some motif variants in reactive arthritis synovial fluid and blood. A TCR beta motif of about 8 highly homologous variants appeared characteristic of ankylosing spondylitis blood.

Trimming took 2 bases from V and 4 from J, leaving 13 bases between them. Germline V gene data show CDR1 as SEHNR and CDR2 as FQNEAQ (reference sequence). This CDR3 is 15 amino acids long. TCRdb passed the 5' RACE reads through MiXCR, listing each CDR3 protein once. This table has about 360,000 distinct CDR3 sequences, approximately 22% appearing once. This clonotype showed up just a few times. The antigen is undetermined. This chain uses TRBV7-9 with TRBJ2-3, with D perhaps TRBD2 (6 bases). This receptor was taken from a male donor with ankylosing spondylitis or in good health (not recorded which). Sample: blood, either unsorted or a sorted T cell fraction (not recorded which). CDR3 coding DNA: TGTGCCAGCAGCTTACGGGGGAATGCAGCAGATACGCAGTATTTT. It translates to CASSLRGNAADTQYF.